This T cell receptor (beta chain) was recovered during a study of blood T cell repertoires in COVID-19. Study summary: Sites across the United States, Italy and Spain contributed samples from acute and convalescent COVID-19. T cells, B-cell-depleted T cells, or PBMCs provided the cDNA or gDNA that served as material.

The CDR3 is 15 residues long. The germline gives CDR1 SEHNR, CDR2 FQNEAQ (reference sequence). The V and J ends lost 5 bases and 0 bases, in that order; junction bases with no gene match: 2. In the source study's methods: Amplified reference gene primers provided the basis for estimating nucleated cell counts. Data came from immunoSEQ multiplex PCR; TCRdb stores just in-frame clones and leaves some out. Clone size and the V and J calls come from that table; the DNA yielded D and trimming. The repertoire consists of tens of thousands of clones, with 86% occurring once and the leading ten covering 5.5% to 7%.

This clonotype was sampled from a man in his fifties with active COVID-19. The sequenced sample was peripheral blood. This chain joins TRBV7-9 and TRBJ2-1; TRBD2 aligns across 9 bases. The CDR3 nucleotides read TGTGCCAGCAGCATTAGCGGGGGCTCCTACAATGAGCAGTTCTTC. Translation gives CASSISGGSYNEQFF.